These 4 T cell receptor beta chains originate from one sample sequenced in a study of T-cell reconstitution after alpha-beta-depleted transplantation in children. Library preparation (for TCRbeta) was performed with unique molecular identifiers. TCRdb re-analysed the PCR reads in MiXCR, keeping a single row per CDR3 protein. The table shows about 610,000 distinct CDR3 sequences, with 8% to 11% occurring only once. The sample consisted of PBMCs from the stem cell graft donor, taken from the stem cell graft. The receptor set was obtained from a human donor who donated a stem cell graft to a child with acute myeloid leukemia.

On this clonotype: A read error may be the cause here, since a much bigger clone is one base away. The genes are TRBV29-1 and TRBJ2-7; TRBD1 matches 7 bases. CDR3 length: 14 amino acids. Per the germline V gene, CDR1 is SQVTM and CDR2 is ANQGSEA. V trimming: 2 bases; J trimming: 5 bases; junction bases outside the gene matches: 9. CDR3 DNA: TGCAGCGTTGAAAGGGGGCAGGGGGTTGACGAGCAGTACTTC. This encodes CSVERGQGVDEQYF.

This clonotype was counted at least ten times. V is TRBV5-7 and J is TRBJ2-7; 9 positions agree with TRBD1. TRBV5-7 is filed as an ORF, its function uncertain. Trimming cost V 2 bases and J 0 bases; bases outside gene matches: 9. The CDR3 length is 17 residues. CDR3: CASSFGGQGILSYEQYF. The CDR3 DNA follows: TGTGCCAGCAGCTTTGGGGGACAGGGTATCCTCTCCTACGAGCAGTACTTC.

This chain links TRBV7-3 with TRBJ1-1, with a tentative D call TRBD1 (5 bases). Germline V gives CDR1 SGHTA, CDR2 FQGTGA. Trimming pared 5 bases from V and 1 base from J, leaving 14 bases between. There are 15 residues in the CDR3. CDR3 sequence (DNA): TGTGCCAGCAGCAAAGTAGGGGAGGGGAACACTGAAGCTTTCTTT. This encodes CASSKVGEGNTEAFF.

This clonotype was observed at least ten times. The chain recombines TRBV21-1 with TRBJ2-1; the DNA was not compared with TRBD1, the D call given in the table. TRBV21-1 is reported as a pseudogene. The CDR3 spans 16 residues. CDR3 protein: CASSRRRERTYNEQFF. The CDR3, as DNA: TGTGCCAGCAGCCGGCGAAGGGAGCGAACCTACAATGAGCAGTTCTTC.